The following is a T cell receptor beta chain sequence with its context. Its specificity is unknown. The sample comes from a study of T cell responses to AZD1222 COVID-19 vaccine. Turning to the study itself: Some second doses came at about 4 weeks and others at about 12 weeks; these were pooled. Study conclusions and caveats: Spike as a whole was targeted by vaccine-associated CD4 TCRs, dominant at 160-218 and 743-854. The donor cohort was predominantly white British with a female majority, and clonal diversity may have been underestimated. Scientists sampled the repertoires only once the peak T cell response had passed.

Repertoires were generated with immunoSEQ multiplex PCR, while TCRdb's copy carries only in-frame clones and drops some. The sample holds about 94,000 clones, almost 90% seen once. The CDR3 loop spans 14 amino acids. Germline-derived CDR1 and CDR2 are SGHTA and FQGTGA. Trimming removed 5 bases from V and 7 bases from J; junction bases left unmatched: 4. This sequence originates from an adult in good health. The chain uses TRBV7-3 and TRBJ2-6, with 8 bases identical to TRBD1. Sequenced material: peripheral blood, taken on day 0 of AZD1222 vaccination. The CDR3 bases are TGTGCCAGCAGCCCTCAGGGGGCAGCCAACGTCCTGACTTTC. Its translation: CASSPQGAANVLTF.